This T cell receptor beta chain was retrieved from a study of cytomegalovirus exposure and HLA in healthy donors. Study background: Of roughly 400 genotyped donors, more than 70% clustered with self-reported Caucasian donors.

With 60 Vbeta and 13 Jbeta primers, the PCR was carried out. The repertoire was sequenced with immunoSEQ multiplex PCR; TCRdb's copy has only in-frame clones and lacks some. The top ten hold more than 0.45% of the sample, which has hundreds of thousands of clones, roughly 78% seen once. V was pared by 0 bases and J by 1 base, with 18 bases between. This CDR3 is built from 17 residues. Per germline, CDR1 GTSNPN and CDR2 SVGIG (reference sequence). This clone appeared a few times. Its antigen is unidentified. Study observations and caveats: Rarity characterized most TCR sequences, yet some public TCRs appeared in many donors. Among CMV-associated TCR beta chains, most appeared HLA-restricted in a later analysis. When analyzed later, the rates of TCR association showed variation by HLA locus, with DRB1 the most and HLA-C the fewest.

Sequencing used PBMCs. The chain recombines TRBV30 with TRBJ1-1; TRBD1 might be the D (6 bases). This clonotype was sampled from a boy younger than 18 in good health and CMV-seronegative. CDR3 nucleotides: TGTGCCTGGAGTGTATCCCTATTGGGGGGGCGGAACACTGAAGCTTTCTTT. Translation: CAWSVSLLGGRNTEAFF.